This T cell receptor beta chain was recorded in a study of CXCR3-negative and CXCR3-positive naive CD8 T cells. The study's findings and limits: TRB CDR3s were more hydrophobic in CXCR3-positive than in CXCR3-negative naive cells. Much lower diversity was found in memory CD8+ cells, while both naive subsets had comparably high diversity.

5' RACE that incorporated UMI labels was used to prepare the TRB cDNA libraries. TCRdb reprocessed the 5' RACE reads and reports one entry per CDR3 protein, with no DNA. The sample table includes about 89,000 distinct CDR3 sequences. In regard to this clonotype: Its antigen is currently unknown.

The germline CDR1 and CDR2 sequences are SGHDN and FVKESK. The CDR3 loop spans 14 amino acids. This rearrangement joins TRBV14 to TRBJ2-7; without DNA, the TCRdb call of TRBD1 cannot be checked. The clonotype was recovered from a human donor in good health. Some clones in this sample may be carry-over from other donors' samples. The material sequenced was naive CXCR3+ CD8+ T cells from blood. Subset specified: CD45RO-CCR7+CD27+CD95- naive CD8+ T cells expressing CXCR3 (TNR3+). The CDR3 sequence is CASSSTGKEYEQYF. Together with reference TRBV14 and TRBJ2-7, the CDR3 gives the full variable domain: EAGVTQFPSHSVIEKGQTVTLRCDPISGHDNLYWYRRVMGKEIKFLLHFVKESKQDESGMPNNRFLAERTGGTYSTLKVQPAELEDSGVYFCASSSTGKEYEQYFGPGTRLTVT.